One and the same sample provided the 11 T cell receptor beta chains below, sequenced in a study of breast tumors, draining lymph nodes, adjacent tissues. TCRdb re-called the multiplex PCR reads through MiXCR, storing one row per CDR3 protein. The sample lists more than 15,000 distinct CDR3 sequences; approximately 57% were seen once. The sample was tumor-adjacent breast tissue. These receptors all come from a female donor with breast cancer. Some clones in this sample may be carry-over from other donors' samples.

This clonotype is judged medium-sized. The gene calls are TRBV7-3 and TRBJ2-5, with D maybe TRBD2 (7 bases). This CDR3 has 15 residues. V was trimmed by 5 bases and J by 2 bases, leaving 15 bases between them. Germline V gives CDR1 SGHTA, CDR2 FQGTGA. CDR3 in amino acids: CASSPQGGGQETQYF. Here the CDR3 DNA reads TGTGCCAGCAGCCCACAGGGAGGGGGGCAAGAGACCCAGTACTTC.

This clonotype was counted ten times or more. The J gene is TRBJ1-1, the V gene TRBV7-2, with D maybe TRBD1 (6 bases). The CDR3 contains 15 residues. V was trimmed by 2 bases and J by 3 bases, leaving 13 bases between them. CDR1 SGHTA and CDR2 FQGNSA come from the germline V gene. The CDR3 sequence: CASSLSGVWDTEAFF. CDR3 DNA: TGTGCCAGCAGCTTATCAGGGGTTTGGGACACTGAAGCTTTCTTT.

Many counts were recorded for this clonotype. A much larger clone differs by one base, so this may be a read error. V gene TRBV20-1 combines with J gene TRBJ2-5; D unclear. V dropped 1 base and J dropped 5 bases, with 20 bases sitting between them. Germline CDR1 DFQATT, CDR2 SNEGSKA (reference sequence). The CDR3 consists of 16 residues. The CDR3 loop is CSARAPPSWARETQYF. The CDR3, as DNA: TGCAGTGCTAGAGCCCCGCCCTCATGGGCGCGGGAGACCCAGTACTTC.

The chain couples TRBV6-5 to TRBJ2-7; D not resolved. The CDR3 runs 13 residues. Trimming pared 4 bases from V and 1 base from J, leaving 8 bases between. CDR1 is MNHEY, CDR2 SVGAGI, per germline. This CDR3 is CASSLQTSYEQYF. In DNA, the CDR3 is TGTGCCAGCAGTTTACAGACTTCCTACGAGCAGTACTTC.

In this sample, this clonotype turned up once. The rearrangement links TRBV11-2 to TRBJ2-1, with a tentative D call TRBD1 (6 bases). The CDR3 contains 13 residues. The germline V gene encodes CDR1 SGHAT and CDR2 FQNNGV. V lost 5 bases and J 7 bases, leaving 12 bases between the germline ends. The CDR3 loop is CASSPNRENEQFF. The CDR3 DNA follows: TGTGCCAGCAGCCCAAACAGGGAAAATGAGCAGTTCTTC.

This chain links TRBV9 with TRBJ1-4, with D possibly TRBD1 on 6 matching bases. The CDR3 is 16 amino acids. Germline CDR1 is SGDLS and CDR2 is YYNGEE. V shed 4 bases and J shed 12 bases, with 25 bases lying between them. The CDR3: CASSKAGGARPQELFF. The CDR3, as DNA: TGTGCCAGCAGCAAGGCGGGGGGGGCCCGACCTCAAGAACTGTTTTTT.

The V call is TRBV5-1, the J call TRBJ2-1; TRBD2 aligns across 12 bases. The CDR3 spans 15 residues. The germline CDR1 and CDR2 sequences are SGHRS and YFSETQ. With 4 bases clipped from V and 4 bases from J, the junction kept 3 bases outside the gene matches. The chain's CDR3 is CASSQTSGRYNEQFF. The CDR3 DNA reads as TGCGCCAGCAGCCAGACTAGCGGGAGATACAATGAGCAGTTCTTC. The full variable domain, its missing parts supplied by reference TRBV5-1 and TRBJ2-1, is KAGVTQTPRYLIKTRGQQVTLSCSPISGHRSVSWYQQTPGQGLQFLFEYFSETQRNKGNFPGRFSGRQFSNSRSEMNVSTLELGDSALYLCASSQTSGRYNEQFFGPGTRLTVL.

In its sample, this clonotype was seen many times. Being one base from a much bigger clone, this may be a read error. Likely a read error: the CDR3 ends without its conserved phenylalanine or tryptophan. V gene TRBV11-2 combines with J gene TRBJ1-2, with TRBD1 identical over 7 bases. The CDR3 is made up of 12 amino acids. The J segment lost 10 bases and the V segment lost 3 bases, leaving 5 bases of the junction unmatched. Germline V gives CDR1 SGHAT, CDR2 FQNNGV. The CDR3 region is CASSLTGFAYTL. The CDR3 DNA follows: TGTGCCAGCAGCTTGACAGGGTTTGCCTACACCCTC.

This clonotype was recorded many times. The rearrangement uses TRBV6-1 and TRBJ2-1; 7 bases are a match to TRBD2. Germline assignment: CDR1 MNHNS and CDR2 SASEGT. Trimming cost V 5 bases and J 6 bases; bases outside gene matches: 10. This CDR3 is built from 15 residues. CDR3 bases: TGTGCCAGCAGTCCGTTTAGCGGGTCCAGCAATGAGCAGTTCTTC. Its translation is CASSPFSGSSNEQFF.

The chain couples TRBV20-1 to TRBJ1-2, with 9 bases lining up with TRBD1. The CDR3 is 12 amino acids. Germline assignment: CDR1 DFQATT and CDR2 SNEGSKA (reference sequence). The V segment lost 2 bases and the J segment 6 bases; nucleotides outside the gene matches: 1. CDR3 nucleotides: TGCAGTGCTAGACGGACAGGGGATGGCTACACCTTC. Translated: CSARRTGDGYTF.

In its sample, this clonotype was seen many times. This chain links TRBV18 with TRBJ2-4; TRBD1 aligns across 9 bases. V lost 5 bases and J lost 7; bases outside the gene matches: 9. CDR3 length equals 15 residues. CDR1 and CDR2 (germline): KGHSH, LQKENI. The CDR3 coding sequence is TGTGCCAGCTCAGACACAGGGGGCGCAGGGAACATTCAGTACTTC. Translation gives CASSDTGGAGNIQYF.